The next 28 T cell receptor beta chains were all read from a single sample in a study of blood T cell repertoires in COVID-19. Profiling relied on immunoSEQ multiplex PCR, and the TCRdb table lists in-frame clones only, not all of them. The sample has 120,000 to 150,000 clones, approximately 80% seen once. Sequencing was done on a sample of peripheral blood. The receptors were sampled from a man aged 60 to 75 with active or convalescent COVID-19.

This clone has only one observation. This chain links TRBV2 with TRBJ2-5, with D maybe TRBD1 (6 bases). The CDR3 spans 14 residues. Germline CDR1 reads SNHLY; CDR2 reads FYNNEI. Trimming cost V 7 bases and J 4 bases, with 16 bases left between them. Here the CDR3 DNA reads TGTGCCAGCACTTTAGGGGGAGCAGGAGAGACCCAGTACTTC. It yields the protein CASTLGGAGETQYF.

This clone was seen repeatedly, ten times or more. The chain couples TRBV2 to TRBJ2-5, with 10 bases aligning to TRBD1. CDR3 size: 14 residues. Germline V gives CDR1 SNHLY, CDR2 FYNNEI. Trimming took 5 bases from V and 3 from J; bases not matched to a gene: 3. The CDR3 loop reads CASSQGQGEETQYF. The CDR3 DNA reads as TGTGCCAGCAGTCAAGGACAGGGGGAAGAGACCCAGTACTTC.

The chain has TRBV6-6 and TRBJ2-5, with D perhaps matching TRBD1 (5 bases). This CDR3 contains 14 residues. Per the germline V gene, CDR1 is MNHNY and CDR2 is SVGAGI (reference sequence). V was pared by 2 bases and J by 4 bases, with 11 bases between. The CDR3 loop reads CASSYPGPGETQYF. The DNA for the CDR3 is TGTGCCAGCAGTTACCCAGGGCCTGGAGAGACCCAGTACTTC.

The chain is built from TRBV30 and TRBJ2-1; the D gene is possibly TRBD2 (5 bases). Trimming removed 2 bases at V and 4 bases at J, with 12 bases between. Germline V lookup: CDR1 GTSNPN, CDR2 SVGIG (reference sequence). The CDR3 runs 14 residues. CDR3 sequence: CAWSLRRRYNEQFF. The CDR3 DNA is TGTGCCTGGAGTCTACGGCGGAGGTACAATGAGCAGTTCTTC.

V gene TRBV4-1 combines with J gene TRBJ1-3, with unresolved D. CDR3 length equals 15 residues. Germline V gene data show CDR1 as MGHRA and CDR2 as YSYEKL. Trimming removed 1 base at V and 0 bases at J, with 7 bases between. CDR3 DNA: TGCGCCAGCAGCCAAGCCCCGTCCTCTGGAAACACCATATATTTT. It is translated as CASSQAPSSGNTIYF.

J is TRBJ1-5 and V is TRBV5-8; 10 bases agree with TRBD1. V shed 4 bases and J 7 bases; nucleotides not matched to a gene: 8. Germline V gives CDR1 SGHTS, CDR2 YDEGEE. CDR3 size: 15 residues. CDR3 DNA sequence: TGTGCCAGCAGCATGGGACAGGGGCTTGGGCAGCCCCAGCATTTT. This sequence encodes CASSMGQGLGQPQHF.

The V gene is TRBV20-1, the J gene TRBJ2-5, with a tentative D call TRBD2 (5 bases). The germline V gene has CDR1 DFQATT and CDR2 SNEGSKA (reference sequence). Trimming shortened V by 3 bases and J by 2 bases, and 10 bases separated the two germline ends. The CDR3 spans 13 residues. CDR3 sequence: CSASIARQETQYF. For the CDR3, the DNA is TGCAGTGCTAGTATAGCGAGACAAGAGACCCAGTACTTC.

The chain uses TRBV5-5 and TRBJ1-2; a possible D gene is TRBD1 (6 bases). Trimming pared 2 bases from V and 4 bases from J, leaving 9 bases between. Germline V gene sequence: CDR1 SGHKS, CDR2 YYEKEE (reference sequence). The CDR3 runs to 13 residues. In nucleotides, the CDR3 is TGTGCCAGCAGCTTTCGGACAGCCTATGGCTACACCTTC. Amino acid sequence: CASSFRTAYGYTF.

The CDR3 DNA reads TGTGCCAGCACTAAGCTAGGACAGGGAAATTCACCCCTCCACTTT. Protein sequence: CASTKLGQGNSPLHF. This chain uses TRBV3-1 (or the pseudogene TRBV3-2) with TRBJ1-6; 8 bases agree with TRBD1. From germline, CDR1 is LGHDT and CDR2 YNNKEL (reference sequence). The CDR3 covers 15 residues. V lost 7 bases and J lost 7; bases outside the gene matches: 9.

Concerning this clone itself: The identical CDR3 is also encoded by other nucleotide sequences in the sample. The rearrangement joins TRBV4-3 to TRBJ2-5; D is perhaps TRBD1 (6 bases). This CDR3 has 13 residues. The germline V gene has CDR1 LGHNA and CDR2 YSLEER. The germline V and J ends were trimmed by 1 base and 4 bases, with 7 bases remaining between them. The CDR3 protein is CASSQVGGETQYF. The DNA of the CDR3 is TGCGCCAGCAGCCAAGTAGGGGGAGAGACCCAGTACTTC.

The chain is built from TRBV6-5 and TRBJ1-2, with D tentatively TRBD1 (6 bases). Per the germline V gene, CDR1 is MNHEY and CDR2 is SVGAGI. The CDR3 is 11 amino acids. V was shortened by 6 bases and J by 11 bases, with 13 bases between the two germline ends. In DNA, the CDR3 is TGTGCCAGCAGGAGGGACACCGGTTACACCTTC. Its protein product is CASRRDTGYTF.

This sequence joins TRBV7-8 and TRBJ1-1; D may be TRBD1 (5 bases). There are 15 residues in the CDR3. Germline V lookup: CDR1 SGHVS, CDR2 FQNEAQ. V lost 8 bases and J lost 1, with 17 bases in between. CDR3 in DNA: TGTGCCAGCCGTATAGGGGTTTTGGGGAACACTGAAGCTTTCTTT. Translating it yields CASRIGVLGNTEAFF.

The J gene is TRBJ1-6, the V gene TRBV5-1; maybe TRBD1 (6 bases). The germline V gene encodes CDR1 SGHRS and CDR2 YFSETQ. The germline V and J ends were trimmed by 4 bases and 7 bases, with 9 bases remaining between them. The CDR3 has 13 residues. The CDR3 protein is CASSHGQNSPLHF. The CDR3 coding sequence is TGCGCCAGCAGCCACGGACAGAATTCACCCCTCCACTTT.

The chain is built from TRBV14 and TRBJ2-7, with 7 bases matching TRBD1. The CDR3 is 17 residues long. The V gene end was trimmed by 3 bases and the J gene end by 3 bases; junction bases not matched to a gene: 14. Germline V lookup: CDR1 SGHDN, CDR2 FVKESK. CDR3 nucleotides: TGTGCCAGCAGCCAGTTGTCTGGAGGACAGGCCTTCTACGAGCAGTACTTC. Translation gives CASSQLSGGQAFYEQYF.

This sequence joins TRBV29-1 and TRBJ1-1, with D perhaps matching TRBD1 (5 bases). V was shortened by 2 bases and J by 3 bases, with 10 bases between the two germline ends. Germline CDR1 reads SQVTM; CDR2 reads ANQGSEA. The CDR3 extends over 13 amino acids. The CDR3 loop reads CSVEQGGDTEAFF. Written as DNA, the CDR3 is TGCAGCGTTGAACAGGGAGGGGACACTGAAGCTTTCTTT. Supplemented by reference TRBV29-1 and TRBJ1-1, the full variable domain reads SAVISQKPSRDICQRGTSLTIQCQVDSQVTMMFWYRQQPGQSLTLIATANQGSEATYESGFVIDKFPISRPNLTFSTLTVSNMSPEDSSIYLCSVEQGGDTEAFFGQGTRLTVV.

In this sample, this clone turned up once. The chain carries TRBV5-1 and TRBJ1-1; a possible D gene is TRBD1 (5 bases). The germline CDR1 and CDR2 sequences are SGHRS and YFSETQ. V was clipped by 0 bases and J by 3 bases, with 15 bases between them. The CDR3 runs 16 residues. CDR3 residues: CASSLAQVRIDTEAFF. CDR3 DNA sequence: TGCGCCAGCAGCTTGGCACAGGTCAGAATAGACACTGAAGCTTTCTTT.

The gene calls are TRBV4-1 and TRBJ2-4; possible D gene TRBD1, 6 bases. The CDR3 length is 20 residues. V was trimmed by 0 bases and J by 0 bases, leaving 21 bases between them. Germline loops: CDR1 MGHRA, CDR2 YSYEKL. CDR3 residues: CASSQDWTALIHLAKNIQYF. Here the CDR3 DNA reads TGCGCCAGCAGCCAAGACTGGACAGCGCTAATCCACTTAGCCAAAAACATTCAGTACTTC.

The V call is TRBV6-5, the J call TRBJ1-1; TRBD1 aligns across 11 bases. CDR3 length: 14 residues. The V segment lost 2 bases and the J segment 7 bases; nucleotides outside the gene matches: 3. Germline V gene data show CDR1 as MNHEY and CDR2 as SVGAGI. The CDR3 DNA reads TGTGCCAGCAGTTACGGACAGGGGGCGGGTGAAGCTTTCTTT. Translating gives CASSYGQGAGEAFF.

The chain combines TRBV3-1 (or the pseudogene TRBV3-2) with TRBJ1-1; D remains ambiguous. The CDR3 runs to 14 residues. Germline-derived CDR1 and CDR2 are LGHDT and YNNKEL (reference sequence). Trimming pared 4 bases from V and 5 bases from J, leaving 14 bases between. The CDR3 region is CASSPQREHTEAFF. The CDR3 nucleotides read TGTGCCAGCAGCCCCCAGAGGGAGCATACTGAAGCTTTCTTT.

This clone has just one count. The chain carries TRBV2 and TRBJ1-1; 8 bases map to TRBD1. After removal of 6 bases from V and 5 bases from J, the junction contained 5 bases not matched to a gene. CDR3 length: 13 residues. Germline V gene lookup returns CDR1 SNHLY and CDR2 FYNNEI. DNA for the CDR3: TGTGCCAGCAGGCCGGACAGGGCGACTGAAGCTTTCTTT. Encoded protein: CASRPDRATEAFF.

The V call is TRBV9, the J call TRBJ2-1; 7 bases agree with TRBD1. V dropped 0 bases and J dropped 4; count of bases not matched to a gene: 7. Germline lookup yields CDR1 SGDLS and CDR2 YYNGEE. There are 16 residues in the CDR3. The CDR3 loop is CASSVAPGQTYNEQFF. CDR3 bases: TGTGCCAGCAGCGTAGCTCCGGGACAGACTTACAATGAGCAGTTCTTC.

V is TRBV21-1 and J is TRBJ2-1; the table's D call, TRBD2, was not checked against the DNA. TRBV21-1 is termed a pseudogene. The CDR3 is 17 residues long. This CDR3 is CASSKALVISSYNEQFF. The CDR3 DNA follows: TGTGCCAGCAGCAAAGCACTGGTCATAAGCTCCTACAATGAGCAGTTCTTC.

The rearrangement joins TRBV7-9 to TRBJ1-1, with D possibly being TRBD1 (6 bases). The CDR3 has 13 amino acids. Germline CDR1 is SEHNR and CDR2 is FQNEAQ (reference sequence). The V end was cut by 6 bases, the J end by 6 bases, with 14 bases between. The CDR3 DNA reads TGTGCCAGCAGGGCTCAGGGGAAAGCTGAAGCTTTCTTT. Protein product: CASRAQGKAEAFF. The full variable domain, in which reference TRBV7-9 and TRBJ1-1 provide the parts outside the CDR3, is DTGVSQNPRHKITKRGQNVTFRCDPISEHNRLYWYRQTLGQGPEFLTYFQNEAQLEKSRLLSDRFSAERPKGSFSTLEIQRTEQGDSAMYLCASRAQGKAEAFFGQGTRLTVV.

With regard to this clone: Relative to the germline gene, one junction end is altered; a read error may explain this. The chain employs TRBV25-1 and TRBJ2-2; perhaps TRBD2 as D (5 bases). This CDR3 is built from 14 residues. CDR1 is MGHDK and CDR2 is SYGVNS in the germline V gene. In DNA, the CDR3 is TGTGCCAGCAGTGAAACCGGGAACGCCGGGGAGCTGTTTTTT. Its protein is CASSETGNAGELFF.

This chain uses TRBV5-5 with TRBJ2-1, with TRBD2 matching 10 bases. The J segment lost 6 bases and the V segment lost 0 bases, leaving 9 bases of the junction unmatched. The CDR3 runs 17 residues. Germline V gene data show CDR1 as SGHKS and CDR2 as YYEKEE (reference sequence). This CDR3 reads CASSLASRLAGFNEQFF. The CDR3 bases are TGTGCCAGCAGCTTGGCTTCCCGACTAGCGGGCTTCAATGAGCAGTTCTTC.

The V and J genes are TRBV27 and TRBJ1-2, with D maybe TRBD1 (6 bases). Germline lookup yields CDR1 MNHEY and CDR2 SMNVEV (reference sequence). Trimming left V 2 bases short and J 5 bases short, with 12 bases between. The CDR3 totals 14 residues. The CDR3 sequence: CASSLHREGYGYTF. CDR3 bases: TGTGCCAGCAGTTTACACAGGGAGGGTTATGGCTACACCTTC.

V is TRBV4-3 and J is TRBJ2-5; a possible D gene is TRBD2 (8 bases). The CDR3 runs to 17 residues. V lost 0 bases and J lost 3, with 17 bases in between. The germline V gene encodes CDR1 LGHNA and CDR2 YSLEER. The CDR3 DNA sequence: TGCGCCAGCAGCCAAGATCTCCCGGGAGGGACAGAAGAGACCCAGTACTTC. Translated: CASSQDLPGGTEETQYF.

The chain recombines TRBV18 with TRBJ2-3; 13 bases map to TRBD2. Germline V lookup: CDR1 KGHSH, CDR2 LQKENI. The CDR3 runs to 16 residues. Trimming removed 2 bases from V and 2 bases from J; junction bases left unmatched: 1. The CDR3 DNA follows: TGTGCCAGCTCACCAGGGACTAGCGGGACCACAGATACGCAGTATTTT. Translation gives CASSPGTSGTTDTQYF.